One sample yielded the 30 T cell receptor beta chains listed below, sequenced in a study of CD8+CD57+ T cells in acquired aplastic anemia. Genomic DNA, serving as template, underwent TCR beta VDJ and CDR3 profiling. TCRdb itself ran the reads through MiXCR, one entry per CDR3 protein. The sample yields about 180,000 distinct CDR3 sequences, 45% to 50% seen once. What was sequenced was sorted CD4+, CD8+, or CD8+CD57+ T cells (not recorded which) from PBMCs. These receptors all come from a human donor in good health.

The chain recombines TRBV10-2 with TRBJ1-1; the D is unclear. Trimming pared 3 bases from V and 6 bases from J, leaving 11 bases between. CDR1 is WSHSY and CDR2 is SAAADI in the germline V gene. CDR3 length equals 13 residues. The DNA for the CDR3 is TGCGCCAGCAGTGAAAGTAATGGTGCTGAAGCTTTCTTT. This gives the protein CASSESNGAEAFF.

This chain uses TRBV10-2 with TRBJ1-5; D ambiguous. Germline CDR1 reads WSHSY; CDR2 reads SAAADI. The CDR3 consists of 14 residues. Deletions cut 3 bases from V and 2 bases from J, with 8 bases between. The CDR3, as DNA: TGCGCCAGCAGTGAATTACAGCGCAATCAGCCCCAGCATTTT. Its protein product is CASSELQRNQPQHF.

The table lists this clonotype with many counts. The V gene is TRBV24-1, the J gene TRBJ2-7; 13 nucleotides line up with TRBD2. Looked up from germline, CDR1 is KGHDR and CDR2 is SFDVKD. V dropped 6 bases and J dropped 2; count of bases not matched to a gene: 6. CDR3 length equals 16 residues. The CDR3 region is CATSPSGTSGTYEQYF. CDR3 DNA sequence: TGTGCCACCAGTCCGTCCGGGACTAGCGGGACCTACGAGCAGTACTTC.

As concerns this clonotype: A much more abundant neighbour one base away suggests this may be a read error. The chain is built from TRBV25-1 and TRBJ2-7, with D possibly TRBD1 on 5 matching bases. Germline CDR1 and CDR2: MGHDK and SYGVNS. Deletions cut 2 bases from V and 6 bases from J, with 8 bases between. The CDR3 extends over 12 amino acids. CDR3 residues: CASSEQGFEQYF. CDR3 in DNA: TGTGCCAGCAGTGAACAGGGATTCGAGCAGTACTTC.

This clonotype was observed at least ten times. The V and J genes are TRBV3-1 and TRBJ2-5; 7 bases map to TRBD1. Germline trimming cut 4 bases from V and 5 bases from J; bases unmatched to any gene: 7. Per the germline V gene, CDR1 is LGHDT and CDR2 is YNNKEL (reference sequence). This CDR3 comprises 14 residues. CDR3 protein: CASSPRQGSETQYF. The DNA of the CDR3 is TGTGCCAGCAGCCCCAGACAGGGTTCGGAGACCCAGTACTTC.

Many counts were recorded for this clonotype. This chain joins TRBV20-1 and TRBJ1-6; D unresolved. The V gene's germline CDR1 is DFQATT and CDR2 SNEGSKA (reference sequence). Trimming took off 7 bases at V and 0 bases at J, with 7 bases between the two ends. The CDR3 spans 13 residues. This chain's CDR3 is CSGSSSYNSPLHF. In DNA, the CDR3 is TGCAGTGGGAGTAGCTCCTATAATTCACCCCTCCACTTT.

Notes on this clonotype: Given the absence of the conserved phenylalanine or tryptophan at the CDR3 end, a read error is likely. The DNA is left out, because the CDR3 cannot be placed on it with certainty; the CDR3 is given as TCRdb lists it. V gene TRBV7-9 combines with J gene TRBJ2-7; the tabulated D call, TRBD2, remains unverified against the DNA. Germline V gene lookup returns CDR1 SEHNR and CDR2 FQNEAQ (reference sequence). The CDR3 has 11 residues if both end residues are counted. The CDR3 sequence: CASSSGPFPIM.

Worth noting for this clonotype: This may arise from a read error, as a much more abundant clone is one base away. This chain joins TRBV3-1 and TRBJ2-7, with TRBD2 matching 7 bases. Germline CDR1 and CDR2: LGHDT and YNNKEL (reference sequence). The ends lost 6 bases at V and 5 bases at J; junction bases unmatched: 16. The CDR3 runs 16 residues. CDR3 nucleotide sequence: TGTGCCAGCAGTTCCTCAGCAACTAGCGTGGGCCACGAGCAGTACTTC. Protein sequence: CASSSSATSVGHEQYF.

The chain carries TRBV10-3 and TRBJ1-3; 9 bases are a match to TRBD1. Trimming cost V 5 bases and J 4 bases; bases outside gene matches: 9. Germline CDR1 ENHRY, CDR2 SYGVKD. The CDR3 is made up of 16 amino acids. In DNA form, the CDR3 reads TGTGCCATCAGTAGAGTACAGGGGGCAAGCGGAAACACCATATATTTT. Translation gives CAISRVQGASGNTIYF.

This clonotype has only a few counts. The V and J genes are TRBV20-1 and TRBJ2-7; 9 nucleotides agree with TRBD2. Trimming removed 6 bases from V and 8 bases from J; junction bases left unmatched: 17. Germline CDR1 reads DFQATT; CDR2 reads SNEGSKA (reference sequence). The CDR3 totals 15 residues. CDR3: CSARVAAGGPLKQYF. Here the CDR3 DNA reads TGCAGTGCCCGGGTAGCGGCGGGGGGGCCTCTAAAGCAGTACTTC.

The chain uses TRBV25-1 and TRBJ2-1; 10 bases map to TRBD2. The germline gives CDR1 MGHDK, CDR2 SYGVNS. The CDR3 runs to 19 residues. Trimming at V came to 2 bases and at J to 7 bases, leaving 17 bases not matched to a gene. Here the CDR3 reads CASSEIIGLAEGRQNEQFF. The DNA for the CDR3 is TGTGCCAGCAGTGAAATTATAGGACTAGCGGAGGGGCGCCAAAATGAGCAGTTCTTC.

This clonotype was found many times. Mismatch with germline at one junction end may stem from a read error. The chain employs TRBV12-3 or TRBV12-4 and TRBJ2-6, with a possible D match to TRBD1 (5 bases). This CDR3 has 16 amino acids. Written as DNA, the CDR3 is TGTGCCAGCAGTTACATCCAGGGCTCTGAGGCCAACGTCCTGACTTTC. It yields the protein CASSYIQGSEANVLTF.

J is TRBJ2-1 and V is TRBV13; D not resolved. CDR1 and CDR2 from the germline V gene are PRHDT and FYEKMQ (reference sequence). The CDR3 totals 15 residues. Trimming took off 6 bases at V and 6 bases at J, with 18 bases between the two ends. CDR3 coding DNA: TGTGCCAGCAGGCCTAGAGGTGCGTCGGTCAATGAGCAGTTCTTC. Its translation: CASRPRGASVNEQFF.

This clonotype was seen a handful of times. CDR3 DNA sequence: TGTGCCATCAGTGACCAAGGGACCCTTACTGGAAACACCATATATTTT. Translating it yields CAISDQGTLTGNTIYF. The chain has TRBV10-3 and TRBJ1-3, with D perhaps TRBD1 (5 bases). This CDR3 contains 16 residues. The V end lost 3 bases, the J end lost 2 bases, and 14 bases lay between the germline ends. Germline loops: CDR1 ENHRY, CDR2 SYGVKD.

The chain uses TRBV4-1 and TRBJ2-2, with 13 bases matching TRBD2. CDR3 length equals 21 residues. Per germline, CDR1 MGHRA and CDR2 YSYEKL. V shed 4 bases and J 0 bases; nucleotides not matched to a gene: 14. Here the CDR3 DNA reads TGCGCCAGCAGCCGGGCCCTTCTACAGGGGACTAGCGGGACGAACACCGGGGAGCTGTTTTTT. Amino acids: CASSRALLQGTSGTNTGELFF.

This clonotype was detected only a few times. V and J are TRBV7-9 and TRBJ1-6, with D unresolved. There are 12 residues in the CDR3. V gave up 6 bases and J gave up 6 bases, with 6 bases separating them. CDR1 is SEHNR, CDR2 FQNEAQ, per germline (reference sequence). CDR3 in amino acids: CASSYLNSPLHF. The CDR3 DNA reads as TGTGCCAGCAGTTATCTTAATTCACCCCTCCACTTT.

J is TRBJ2-7 and V is TRBV28; D may be TRBD2 (7 bases). Trimming cost V 7 bases and J 0 bases, with 16 bases left between them. The CDR3 is 15 residues long. The germline CDR1 and CDR2 sequences are MDHEN and SYDVKM. CDR3 in amino acids: CASTQGGGRSYEQYF. As DNA, the CDR3 is TGTGCCAGCACACAGGGAGGGGGGCGCTCCTACGAGCAGTACTTC.

Ten or more counts support this clonotype. The CDR3 DNA is TGTGCCAGCAGTTTCTCACTAGCGGGCTACGAGCAGTACTTC. It encodes CASSFSLAGYEQYF. V is TRBV28 and J is TRBJ2-7, with 9 positions matching TRBD2. The germline CDR1 and CDR2 sequences are MDHEN and SYDVKM. The CDR3 totals 14 residues. Trimming at V came to 3 bases and at J to 3 bases, leaving 3 bases not matched to a gene.

The chain has TRBV6-2 or TRBV6-3 and TRBJ2-7; D unresolved. Germline V CDR1 and CDR2: MNHEY, SVGEGT. Trimming stripped 10 bases from V and 2 bases from J, with 15 bases between. This CDR3 has 13 residues. The DNA of the CDR3 is TGTGCCACCCGGGCCCCCGGAGCCTACGAGCAGTACTTC. Its translation is CATRAPGAYEQYF.

The chain uses TRBV29-1 and TRBJ2-7; TRBD1 agrees at 8 bases. After removal of 8 bases from V and 6 bases from J, the junction contained 9 bases not matched to a gene. CDR1 and CDR2 (germline): SQVTM, ANQGSEA. CDR3 length: 12 residues. The CDR3 region is CSTYGQGPEQYF. The CDR3 DNA is TGCAGCACGTACGGACAGGGTCCCGAGCAGTACTTC.

The chain links TRBV10-3 to TRBJ2-3, with TRBD2 matching over 9 bases. The CDR3 loop spans 14 amino acids. V lost 6 bases and J lost 4; bases outside the gene matches: 5. CDR1 is ENHRY and CDR2 is SYGVKD in the germline V gene. In DNA form, the CDR3 reads TGTGCCATCAGGGTCCTAGCGGGATCAGATACGCAGTATTTT. Protein product: CAIRVLAGSDTQYF.

Many counts were recorded for this clonotype. V is TRBV5-6 and J is TRBJ2-7; TRBD2 matches 12 bases. CDR1 is SGHDT, CDR2 YYEEEE, per germline. CDR3 length: 13 amino acids. V lost 4 bases and J lost 6; bases outside the gene matches: 2. The CDR3 coding sequence is TGTGCCAGCAGCGCGGGACTAGCGGGCGAGCAGTACTTC. This translates into CASSAGLAGEQYF.

This clonotype was counted many times. CDR3 in amino acids: CSVGEWGTYNEQFF. CDR3 in DNA: TGCAGCGTTGGTGAATGGGGGACCTACAATGAGCAGTTCTTC. The rearrangement joins TRBV29-1 to TRBJ2-1; perhaps D is TRBD1 or TRBD2 (5 bases each). Trimming stripped 4 bases from V and 2 bases from J, with 12 bases between. Looked up from germline, CDR1 is SQVTM and CDR2 is ANQGSEA. The CDR3 is 14 residues long.

This clonotype was counted only a few times. The chain couples TRBV2 to TRBJ2-1; tentative D call: TRBD2 (5 bases). V gave up 7 bases and J gave up 7 bases, with 14 bases separating them. Germline CDR1 is SNHLY and CDR2 is FYNNEI. The CDR3 is made up of 13 amino acids. The CDR3 bases are TGTGCCAGCAAGGTTCTAGCTGGGAATGAGCAGTTCTTC. Encoded protein: CASKVLAGNEQFF.

This chain joins TRBV2 and TRBJ2-1; 8 bases fit TRBD2. The V and J ends lost 4 bases and 4 bases, in that order; junction bases with no gene match: 3. Germline-derived CDR1 and CDR2 are SNHLY and FYNNEI. There are 14 residues in the CDR3. The CDR3, as DNA: TGTGCCAGCAGTGGGATAGCGGGGTACAATGAGCAGTTCTTC. Its protein is CASSGIAGYNEQFF.

V usage is TRBV4-2 and J usage is TRBJ2-3; the D is unclear. The DNA end is more similar to TRBJ1-5, so the J call may be wrong. Per germline, CDR1 LGHNA and CDR2 YNFKEQ. This CDR3 is built from 17 residues. The CDR3 DNA is TGTGCCAGCAGCCGAAACCCTAGCGGGATGTTCGCAGATACGCAGCATTTT. Residues: CASSRNPSGMFADTQHF.

V usage is TRBV25-1 and J usage is TRBJ1-5, with D uncertain. V lost 2 bases to trimming and J lost 2 bases, with 4 bases between them. CDR3 length equals 13 residues. Germline loops: CDR1 MGHDK, CDR2 SYGVNS. As DNA, the CDR3 is TGTGCCAGCAGTGAACCGGGCAATCAGCCCCAGCATTTT. Its protein product is CASSEPGNQPQHF. The full variable domain, with the rest looked up from reference TRBV25-1 and TRBJ1-5, is EADIYQTPRYLVIGTGKKITLECSQTMGHDKMYWYQQDPGMELHLIHYSYGVNSTEKGDLSSESTVSRIRTEHFPLTLESARPSHTSQYLCASSEPGNQPQHFGDGTRLSIL.

This clonotype was observed a few times. A much more abundant neighbour one base away suggests this may be a read error. The chain has TRBV20-1 and TRBJ1-4; TRBD1 aligns across 7 bases. J was trimmed by 6 bases and V by 3 bases; bases with no gene match: 10. The CDR3 is 15 amino acids. Germline V CDR1 and CDR2: DFQATT, SNEGSKA (reference sequence). The CDR3 sequence: CSASPPGTEDEKLFF. The CDR3 region has the DNA TGCAGTGCTAGTCCCCCCGGGACAGAGGATGAAAAACTGTTTTTT.

The chain has TRBV4-3 and TRBJ1-6, with no clear D. Germline CDR1 is LGHNA and CDR2 is YSLEER. The V end was cut by 0 bases, the J end by 7 bases, with 4 bases between. The CDR3 length is 13 residues. CDR3 residues: CASSQDENSPLHF. CDR3 DNA sequence: TGCGCCAGCAGCCAAGATGAGAATTCACCCCTCCACTTT.

This clonotype was detected many times. This sequence joins TRBV20-1 and TRBJ1-5; D unclear. CDR3 length: 12 amino acids. Germline CDR1 is DFQATT and CDR2 is SNEGSKA (reference sequence). Trimming left V 0 bases short and J 0 bases short, with 0 bases between. The CDR3 spells CSARDSNQPQHF. DNA of the CDR3: TGCAGTGCTAGAGATAGCAATCAGCCCCAGCATTTT.